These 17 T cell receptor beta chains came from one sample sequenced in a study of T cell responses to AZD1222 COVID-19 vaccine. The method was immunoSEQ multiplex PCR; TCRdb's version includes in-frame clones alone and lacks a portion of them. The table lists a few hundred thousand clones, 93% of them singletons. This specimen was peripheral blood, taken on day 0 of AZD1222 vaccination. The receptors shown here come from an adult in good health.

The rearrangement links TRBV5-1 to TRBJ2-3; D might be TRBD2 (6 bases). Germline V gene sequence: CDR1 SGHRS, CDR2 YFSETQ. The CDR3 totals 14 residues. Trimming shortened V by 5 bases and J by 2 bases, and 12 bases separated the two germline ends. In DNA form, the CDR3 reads TGCGCCAGCAGTCGGGGGTCTTACACAGATACGCAGTATTTT. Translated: CASSRGSYTDTQYF.

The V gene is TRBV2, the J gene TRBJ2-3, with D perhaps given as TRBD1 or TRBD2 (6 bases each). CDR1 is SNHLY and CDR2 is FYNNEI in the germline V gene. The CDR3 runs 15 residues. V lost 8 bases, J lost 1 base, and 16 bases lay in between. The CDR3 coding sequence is TGTGCCAGCCACCGGAGGGGGGCAGGCACAGATACGCAGTATTTT. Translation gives CASHRRGAGTDTQYF.

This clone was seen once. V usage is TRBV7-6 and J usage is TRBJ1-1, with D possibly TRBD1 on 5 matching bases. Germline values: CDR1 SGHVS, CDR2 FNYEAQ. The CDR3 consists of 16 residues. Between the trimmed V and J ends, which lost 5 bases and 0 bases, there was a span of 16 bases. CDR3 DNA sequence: TGTGCCAGCAGCCAAGGGGTCCCCGGAGTGAACACTGAAGCTTTCTTT. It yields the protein CASSQGVPGVNTEAFF.

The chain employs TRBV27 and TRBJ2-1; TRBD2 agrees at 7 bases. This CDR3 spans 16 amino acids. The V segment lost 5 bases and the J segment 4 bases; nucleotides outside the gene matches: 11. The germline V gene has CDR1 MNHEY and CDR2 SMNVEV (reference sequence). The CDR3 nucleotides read TGTGCCAGCAGTCCATGGGCGGGAGTACGTTACAATGAGCAGTTCTTC. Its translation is CASSPWAGVRYNEQFF.

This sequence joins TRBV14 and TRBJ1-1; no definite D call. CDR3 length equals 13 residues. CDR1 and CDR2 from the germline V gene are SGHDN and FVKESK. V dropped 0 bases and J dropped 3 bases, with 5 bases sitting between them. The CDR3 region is CASSQDLDTEAFF. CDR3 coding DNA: TGTGCCAGCAGCCAAGATTTGGACACTGAAGCTTTCTTT.

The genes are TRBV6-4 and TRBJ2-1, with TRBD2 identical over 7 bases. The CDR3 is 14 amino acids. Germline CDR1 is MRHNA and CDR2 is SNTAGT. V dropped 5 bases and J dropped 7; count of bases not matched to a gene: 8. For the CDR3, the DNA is TGTGCCAGCAGTCCGAGCGGGGACCCGAATGAGCAGTTCTTC. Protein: CASSPSGDPNEQFF.

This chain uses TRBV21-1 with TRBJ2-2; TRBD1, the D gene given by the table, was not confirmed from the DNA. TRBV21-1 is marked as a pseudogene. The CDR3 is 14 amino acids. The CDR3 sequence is CASTRGQHTGELFF. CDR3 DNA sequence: TGTGCCAGCACCCGGGGACAACACACCGGGGAGCTGTTTTTT.

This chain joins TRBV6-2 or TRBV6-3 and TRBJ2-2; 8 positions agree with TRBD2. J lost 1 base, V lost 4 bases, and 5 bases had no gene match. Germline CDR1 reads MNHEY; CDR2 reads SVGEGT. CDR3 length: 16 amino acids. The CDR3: CASSFIGGENTGELFF. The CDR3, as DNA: TGTGCCAGCAGTTTTATCGGGGGGGAGAACACCGGGGAGCTGTTTTTT.

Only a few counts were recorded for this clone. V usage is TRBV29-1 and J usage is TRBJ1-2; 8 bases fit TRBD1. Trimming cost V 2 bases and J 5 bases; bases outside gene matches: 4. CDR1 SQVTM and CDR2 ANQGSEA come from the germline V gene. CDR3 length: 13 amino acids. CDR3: CSVETGGGYGYTF. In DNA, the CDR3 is TGCAGCGTTGAAACAGGGGGTGGGTATGGCTACACCTTC.

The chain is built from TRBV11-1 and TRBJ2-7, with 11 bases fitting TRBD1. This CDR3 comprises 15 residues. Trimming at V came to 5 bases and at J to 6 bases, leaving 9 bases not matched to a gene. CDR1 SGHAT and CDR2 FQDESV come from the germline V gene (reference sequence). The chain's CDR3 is CASSPLGQGASEQYF. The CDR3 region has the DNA TGTGCCAGCAGCCCATTAGGACAGGGGGCGAGCGAGCAGTACTTC.

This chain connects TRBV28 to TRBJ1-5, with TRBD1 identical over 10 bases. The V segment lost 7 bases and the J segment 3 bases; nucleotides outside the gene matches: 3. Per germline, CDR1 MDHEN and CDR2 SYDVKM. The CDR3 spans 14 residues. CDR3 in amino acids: CASTGTGVNQPQHF. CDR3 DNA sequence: TGTGCCAGCACAGGGACAGGGGTCAATCAGCCCCAGCATTTT.

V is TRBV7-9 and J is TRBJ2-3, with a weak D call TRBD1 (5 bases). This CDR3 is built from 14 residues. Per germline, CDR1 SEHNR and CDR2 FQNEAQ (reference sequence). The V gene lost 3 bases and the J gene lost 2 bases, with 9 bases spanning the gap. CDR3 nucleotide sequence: TGTGCCAGCAGCTTCGAGACAGACACAGATACGCAGTATTTT. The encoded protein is CASSFETDTDTQYF. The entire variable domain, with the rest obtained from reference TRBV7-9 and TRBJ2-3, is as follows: DTGVSQNPRHKITKRGQNVTFRCDPISEHNRLYWYRQTLGQGPEFLTYFQNEAQLEKSRLLSDRFSAERPKGSFSTLEIQRTEQGDSAMYLCASSFETDTDTQYFGPGTRLTVL.

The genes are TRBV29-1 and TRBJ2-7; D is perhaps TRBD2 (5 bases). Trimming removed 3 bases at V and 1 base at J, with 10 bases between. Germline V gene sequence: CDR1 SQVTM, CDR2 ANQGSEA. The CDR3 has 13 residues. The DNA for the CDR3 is TGCAGCGTTGAGGATCCGGGATCCTACGAGCAGTACTTC. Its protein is CSVEDPGSYEQYF.

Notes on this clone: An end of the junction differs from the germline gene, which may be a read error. CDR3 in amino acids: CASSEEPLSATEAFF. The CDR3 DNA sequence: TGTGCCAGCAGCGAAGAGCCATTATCGGCCACTGAAGCTTTCTTT. The V and J genes are TRBV2 and TRBJ1-1; D call uncertain. Germline lookup yields CDR1 SNHLY and CDR2 FYNNEI. CDR3 length: 15 amino acids.

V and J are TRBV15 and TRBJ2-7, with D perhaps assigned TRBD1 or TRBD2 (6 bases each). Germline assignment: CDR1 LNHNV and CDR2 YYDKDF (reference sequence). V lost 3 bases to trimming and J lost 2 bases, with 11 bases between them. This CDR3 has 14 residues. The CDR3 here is CATSRARGPYEQYF. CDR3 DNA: TGTGCCACCAGCAGGGCTCGGGGGCCCTACGAGCAGTACTTC.

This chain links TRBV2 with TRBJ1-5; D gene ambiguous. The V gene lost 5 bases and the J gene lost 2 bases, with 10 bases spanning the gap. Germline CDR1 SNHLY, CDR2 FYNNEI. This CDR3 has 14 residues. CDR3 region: CASSRASGNQPQHF. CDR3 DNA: TGTGCCAGCAGTCGCGCCTCTGGCAATCAGCCCCAGCATTTT.

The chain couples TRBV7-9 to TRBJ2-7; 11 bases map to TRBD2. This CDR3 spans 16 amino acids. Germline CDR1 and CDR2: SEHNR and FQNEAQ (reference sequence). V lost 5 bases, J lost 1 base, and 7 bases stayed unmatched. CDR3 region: CASSTPSGGTSYEQYF. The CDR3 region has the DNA TGTGCCAGCAGCACCCCTAGCGGGGGGACGTCCTACGAGCAGTACTTC.